This T cell receptor (beta chain) was observed in a study of blood T cell repertoires in COVID-19 (TCRdb year 2020). Looking at the study overall: Samples covering the acute and convalescent phases of COVID-19 were provided by collaborators in the United States, Italy and Spain. The prospective study material was composed of cDNA or gDNA derived from T cells, B-cell-depleted T cells, or PBMCs. The dataset comprised deeply sampled blood TCRbeta repertoires from subjects exposed to, actively infected with, or recovered from COVID-19. The repertoires were made available in a free public database intended to serve as a resource for research on the immune response to SARS-CoV-2. The samples were drawn from the first 160 participants of the ongoing ImmuneRACE study and from 1,254 subjects provided by 6 global collaborators. Sample metadata almost always included a de-identified subject ID, COVID-19 status, age in years and sex. Where available, HLA class I and class II types were obtained from metadata supplied by the sample provider rather than from assay-based typing.

CDR1 MDHEN and CDR2 SYDVKM were looked up in the germline V gene. V is reduced by 2 bases and J by 9 bases, leaving a spacing of 11 bases between them. The CDR3 spans 12 residues, from the cysteine through the phenylalanine. Only the CDR3 DNA stays, 36 bases, in frame from base 1. General conclusions and limits of the study: How much clinical and demographic metadata was included differed by source and by participant, and the metadata was provided uncurated.

Participants in the prospective study were aged roughly 18 to 95 years, lived in about two dozen United States geographic areas, and enrolled through a virtual design. In the prospective study, cohorts were assigned on the basis of participant-reported clinical history obtained from a screening survey and a study questionnaire. ImmuneRACE Cohort 3 recovered participants were defined by two consecutive negative NP/OP PCR tests, healthcare professional clearance, or symptom resolution. Mobile phlebotomists in the prospective study collected whole blood, serum and a nasopharyngeal or oropharyngeal swab from every participant. Over a roughly two-month period, participants in the prospective study had the option of providing additional blood draws and questionnaires. Before DNA extraction, prospective study blood samples were shipped either frozen or at room temperature. The immunoSEQ Assay, a bias-controlled multiplex PCR, was used to amplify TCRbeta CDR3 regions from genomic DNA. Processing in the source paper ran as follows. Within the assay, amplification of reference gene primers was used to estimate how many nucleated cells each sample contained. Sequence reads were collapsed and filtered to measure the absolute abundance of every unique TCRbeta CDR3 rearrangement. Productive Simpson clonality was computed per sample as the square root of Simpson's diversity index over productive rearrangements. In TCRdb, the immuneACCESS table is reduced to in-frame sequences with V and J assigned. These tables do not hold every clone; where another copy was compared, an unresolved V gene accounts for under half, and the others remain unexplained. Clonal size and the V and J genes are those of that table, whereas D and trimming came from the DNA. The sample includes a few hundred thousand clones, with around 89% observed a single time. The ten largest clones represent 8% to 10% of the sample.

Of note for this clone: It lacks a known antigen. There are no base qualities to consult, and no much larger clone falls within one base.

The sequence links TRBV28 to TRBJ2-7, with no reliable assignment of the D segment. The receptor's source is a woman in her thirties or forties who had recovered from COVID-19. Sequenced: PBMCs or T cells enriched from blood (not recorded which). The nucleotide sequence is given as TGTGCCAGCAGTTTAGCGAGTACGAGGCAGTACTTC. This yields the protein CASSLASTRQYF.